These 28 T cell receptor beta chains were all obtained from the same sample, sequenced in a study of blood T cell repertoires in COVID-19. Profiling relied on immunoSEQ multiplex PCR, and the TCRdb table lists in-frame clones only, not all of them. Of over 250,000 clones listed, about 89% are singletons. Source material: peripheral blood. Receptors were obtained from a woman aged 55 to 70 with acute or convalescent COVID-19.

Concerning this clone: Other DNA sequences of this sample code for an identical CDR3. The V call is TRBV5-4, the J call TRBJ2-1; the match to TRBD2 covers 7 bases. With V trimmed by 0 bases and J by 0 bases, 0 bases remained unmatched. Germline V gene lookup returns CDR1 SGHNT and CDR2 YYREEE (reference sequence). The length of the CDR3 is 15 residues. CDR3 bases: TGTGCCAGCAGCTTGGGCGGGAGCTCCTACAATGAGCAGTTCTTC. Its translation is CASSLGGSSYNEQFF. The whole variable domain, filled in from reference TRBV5-4 and TRBJ2-1, reads ETGVTQSPTHLIKTRGQQVTLRCSSQSGHNTVSWYQQALGQGPQFIFQYYREEENGRGNFPPRFSGLQFPNYSSELNVNALELDDSALYLCASSLGGSSYNEQFFGPGTRLTVL.

The chain links TRBV11-3 to TRBJ2-1, with TRBD2 matching 9 bases. This CDR3 is 15 amino acids long. V dropped 4 bases and J dropped 5; count of bases not matched to a gene: 6. Germline V gene sequence: CDR1 SGHNT, CDR2 YENEEA. This chain's CDR3 is CASSYGLAPDNEQFF. CDR3 nucleotide sequence: TGTGCCAGCAGCTACGGACTAGCGCCCGACAATGAGCAGTTCTTC. Combining the CDR3 with reference TRBV11-3 and TRBJ2-1 gives the whole variable domain EAGVVQSPRYKIIEKKQPVAFWCNPISGHNTLYWYLQNLGQGPELLIRYENEEAVDDSQLPKDRFSAERLKGVDSTLKIQPAELGDSAVYLCASSYGLAPDNEQFFGPGTRLTVL.

J is TRBJ1-5 and V is TRBV28; the D is unclear. The germline V gene encodes CDR1 MDHEN and CDR2 SYDVKM. This CDR3 spans 14 amino acids. Trimming removed 3 bases from V and 3 bases from J, with 9 bases in between. In nucleotides, the CDR3 is TGTGCCAGCAGTTTTTCTACGGTCAATCAGCCCCAGCATTTT. Amino acids: CASSFSTVNQPQHF.

The CDR3 loop is CASSLTAGWQGSNYGYTF. CDR3 coding DNA: TGTGCCAGCAGTTTAACGGCCGGTTGGCAGGGCAGTAACTATGGCTACACCTTC. The chain employs TRBV27 and TRBJ1-2; TRBD1 might be the D (5 bases). Germline V CDR1 and CDR2: MNHEY, SMNVEV (reference sequence). The CDR3 runs 18 residues. Trimming took 2 bases from V and 1 from J, leaving 20 bases between them.

This clone appeared a single time. The gene calls are TRBV28 and TRBJ1-6, with TRBD1 identical over 7 bases. CDR3 length equals 15 residues. Germline lookup yields CDR1 MDHEN and CDR2 SYDVKM. V was pared by 6 bases and J by 7 bases, with 9 bases of the junction left unmatched. This CDR3 is CASRGGVGANSPLHF. The CDR3, as DNA: TGTGCCAGCAGAGGGGGCGTCGGAGCGAATTCACCCCTCCACTTT.

The genes are TRBV6-6 and TRBJ1-1; weak D call: TRBD1 (6 bases). The germline V gene encodes CDR1 MNHNY and CDR2 SVGAGI (reference sequence). This CDR3 is built from 16 residues. Trimming removed 0 bases from V and 1 base from J, with 12 bases in between. CDR3 amino acids: CASSYSSGGKNTEAFF. CDR3 DNA sequence: TGTGCCAGCAGTTACTCAAGCGGGGGCAAGAACACTGAAGCTTTCTTT.

There are a few counts of this clone. The J gene is TRBJ2-3, the V gene TRBV7-3; 7 bases fit TRBD2. From germline, CDR1 is SGHTA and CDR2 FQGTGA. J gave up 2 bases and V 6 bases, and 5 bases lay outside the gene matches. The length of the CDR3 is 14 residues. The CDR3 bases are TGTGCCAGCAGTTTCAGACTAGCCACAGATACGCAGTATTTT. It codes for CASSFRLATDTQYF.

In the case of this clone: The junction differs from germline at one of its ends, possibly a read error. The chain has TRBV6-5 and TRBJ1-2; D not certain. Germline CDR1 MNHEY, CDR2 SVGAGI. This CDR3 has 14 residues. CDR3 in amino acids: CTSSPKNSNYGYTF. For the CDR3, the DNA is TGTACCAGCAGTCCCAAGAACTCCAACTATGGCTACACCTTC.

The chain has TRBV23-1 and TRBJ2-7; TRBD2 might be the D (6 bases). TRBV23-1 counts as an open reading frame of uncertain function. V was trimmed by 6 bases and J by 3 bases, leaving 24 bases between them. The CDR3 extends over 17 amino acids. CDR3: CASRGPRGVSSDYEQYF. The CDR3 region has the DNA TGCGCCAGCAGGGGACCGCGGGGCGTATCATCAGACTACGAGCAGTACTTC.

This clone has more than one count but fewer than ten. This chain joins TRBV9 and TRBJ2-2; a possible D gene is TRBD1 (6 bases). Germline values: CDR1 SGDLS, CDR2 YYNGEE. CDR3 length: 16 amino acids. V lost 3 bases and J 0 bases, leaving 12 bases between the germline ends. The CDR3 coding sequence is TGTGCCAGCAGCGCGAAGGACAGACCGAACACCGGGGAGCTGTTTTTT. Amino acids: CASSAKDRPNTGELFF.

The chain recombines TRBV3-1 (or the pseudogene TRBV3-2) with TRBJ1-1; D is possibly TRBD1 (5 bases). Germline V gene data show CDR1 as LGHDT and CDR2 as YNNKEL (reference sequence). The V gene lost 4 bases and the J gene lost 6 bases, with 15 bases spanning the gap. CDR3 length equals 14 residues. CDR3 sequence (DNA): TGTGCCAGCAGCCGCACCCTCATAGGGGCTGAAGCTTTCTTT. It translates to CASSRTLIGAEAFF.

This chain connects TRBV19 to TRBJ1-5; D not certain. Germline V CDR1 and CDR2: LNHDA, SQIVND (reference sequence). The ends were cut back, 6 bases at V and 2 bases at J, with 11 bases in the middle. This CDR3 comprises 14 residues. CDR3 region: CASRGTSGNQPQHF. The CDR3 region has the DNA TGTGCCAGTAGGGGCACATCAGGCAATCAGCCCCAGCATTTT.

V gene TRBV7-2 combines with J gene TRBJ1-3, with D possibly TRBD1 on 5 matching bases. The CDR3 is 14 residues long. Germline V gives CDR1 SGHTA, CDR2 FQGNSA. V was pared by 5 bases and J by 2 bases, with 10 bases between. The CDR3 DNA reads TGTGCCAGCAGCCTAGGACACGCTGGAAACACCATATATTTT. It translates to CASSLGHAGNTIYF.

V is TRBV5-1 and J is TRBJ2-5; no clear D. The V gene's germline CDR1 is SGHRS and CDR2 YFSETQ. V lost 4 bases to trimming and J lost 3 bases, with 10 bases between them. The CDR3 is 13 residues long. The CDR3 region has the DNA TGCGCCAGCAGCCCCCTCAGGAAAGAGACCCAGTACTTC. Translated, it gives CASSPLRKETQYF. Combining the CDR3 with reference TRBV5-1 and TRBJ2-5 gives the whole variable domain KAGVTQTPRYLIKTRGQQVTLSCSPISGHRSVSWYQQTPGQGLQFLFEYFSETQRNKGNFPGRFSGRQFSNSRSEMNVSTLELGDSALYLCASSPLRKETQYFGPGTRLLVL.

This rearrangement joins TRBV5-1 to TRBJ2-3; 7 bases align to TRBD2. The CDR3 is 15 residues long. J lost 5 bases, V lost 0 bases, and 6 bases had no gene match. Germline CDR1 SGHRS, CDR2 YFSETQ. The DNA of the CDR3 is TGCGCCAGCAGCTTGGAATCCCTAGCGGTAGATACGCAGTATTTT. The encoded protein is CASSLESLAVDTQYF.

This clone was recorded only once. V usage is TRBV7-9 and J usage is TRBJ2-4; 10 nucleotides align to TRBD1. The CDR3 loop spans 13 amino acids. V lost 5 bases and J lost 7; bases outside the gene matches: 2. Germline V CDR1 and CDR2: SEHNR, FQNEAQ (reference sequence). The CDR3 loop reads CASSLGQGNIQYF. The CDR3 region has the DNA TGTGCCAGCAGCCTGGGACAGGGGAACATTCAGTACTTC.

This rearrangement joins TRBV2 to TRBJ1-1, with 9 nucleotides matching TRBD1. Germline V lookup: CDR1 SNHLY, CDR2 FYNNEI. The length of the CDR3 is 14 residues. J gave up 4 bases and V 6 bases, and 6 bases lay outside the gene matches. The CDR3 nucleotides are TGTGCCAGCAGAATGGACAGGGGAGGCACTGAAGCTTTCTTT. Translated, it gives CASRMDRGGTEAFF.

The chain carries TRBV7-3 and TRBJ2-3; tentative D call: TRBD2 (5 bases). The CDR3 extends over 15 amino acids. The germline V gene has CDR1 SGHTA and CDR2 FQGTGA. V lost 5 bases, J lost 0 bases, and 12 bases lay in between. The CDR3 nucleotides are TGTGCCAGCAGCCCCCGGGGAGTCAGCACAGATACGCAGTATTTT. It specifies CASSPRGVSTDTQYF. Drawing the rest from reference TRBV7-3 and TRBJ2-3, the complete variable domain is GAGVSQTPSNKVTEKGKYVELRCDPISGHTALYWYRQSLGQGPEFLIYFQGTGAADDSGLPNDRFFAVRPEGSVSTLKIQRTERGDSAVYLCASSPRGVSTDTQYFGPGTRLTVL.

The chain couples TRBV10-3 to TRBJ1-3; D is undetermined. The CDR3 runs 15 residues. In germline, CDR1 is ENHRY, CDR2 SYGVKD. Trimming removed 3 bases at V and 4 bases at J, with 13 bases between. This CDR3 is CAISERGIGGNTIYF. CDR3 DNA sequence: TGTGCCATCAGTGAAAGAGGGATCGGGGGAAACACCATATATTTT.

The genes are TRBV19 and TRBJ2-1; D is possibly TRBD2 (6 bases). There are 14 residues in the CDR3. Trimming shortened V by 8 bases and J by 7 bases, and 18 bases separated the two germline ends. Germline CDR1 and CDR2: LNHDA and SQIVND (reference sequence). As DNA, the CDR3 is TGTGCCAGTCTACAGGTGGGGAGGACTAATGAGCAGTTCTTC. Translating it yields CASLQVGRTNEQFF.

J is TRBJ2-7 and V is TRBV6-6; 10 bases map to TRBD2. J was trimmed by 6 bases and V by 4 bases; bases with no gene match: 9. Germline V gene sequence: CDR1 MNHNY, CDR2 SVGAGI (reference sequence). CDR3 length: 15 amino acids. In nucleotides, the CDR3 is TGTGCCAGCAGTTCGAAGGGGCTAGCGGGAGTCGAGCAGTACTTC. Encoded protein: CASSSKGLAGVEQYF.

CDR3 amino acids: CASSFGWTSTEAFF. As DNA, the CDR3 is TGTGCCAGCAGCTTTGGTTGGACTTCCACTGAAGCTTTCTTT. V and J are TRBV5-5 and TRBJ1-1; D gene ambiguous. This CDR3 is 14 amino acids long. V lost 2 bases and J 4 bases, leaving 12 bases between the germline ends. Germline V gives CDR1 SGHKS, CDR2 YYEKEE (reference sequence). The variable domain in full, with the rest retrieved from reference TRBV5-5 and TRBJ1-1, is DAGVTQSPTHLIKTRGQQVTLRCSPISGHKSVSWYQQVLGQGPQFIFQYYEKEERGRGNFPDRFSARQFPNYSSELNVNALLLGDSALYLCASSFGWTSTEAFFGQGTRLTVV.

This clone was picked up a small number of times. In nucleotides, the CDR3 is TGTGCCAGCAGCCAAGATAGCCTAGCGGGAGTAGGGACCCAGTACTTC. Protein: CASSQDSLAGVGTQYF. The chain links TRBV3-1 (or the pseudogene TRBV3-2) to TRBJ2-5, with 10 bases that match TRBD2. The CDR3 sequence is 16 residues long. Losses at the gene ends were 0 bases for V and 7 bases for J; bases not matched to a gene: 8. Germline V gene lookup returns CDR1 LGHDT and CDR2 YNNKEL (reference sequence).

The chain couples TRBV4-2 to TRBJ1-2, with 8 bases that match TRBD1. V trimming: 4 bases; J trimming: 0 bases; junction bases outside the gene matches: 7. There are 16 residues in the CDR3. In germline, CDR1 is LGHNA, CDR2 YNFKEQ. CDR3 nucleotide sequence: TGTGCCAGCAGCCTAACCGGGACAGGATCTAACTATGGCTACACCTTC. Translated: CASSLTGTGSNYGYTF.

This sequence joins TRBV4-2 and TRBJ2-3; a possible D gene is TRBD2 (6 bases). V was shortened by 4 bases and J by 1 base, with 9 bases between the two germline ends. The germline gives CDR1 LGHNA, CDR2 YNFKEQ. This CDR3 has 14 amino acids. The CDR3 DNA is TGTGCCAGCAGCCCCGGGACTGGCACAGATACGCAGTATTTT. Translation gives CASSPGTGTDTQYF.

This clone came up once. The chain uses TRBV7-2 and TRBJ2-7, with 7 bases identical to TRBD2. This CDR3 spans 14 amino acids. Germline lookup yields CDR1 SGHTA and CDR2 FQGNSA. Trimming took 1 base from V and 6 from J; bases not matched to a gene: 6. The CDR3 here is CASSLGGGPSEQYF. The CDR3, as DNA: TGTGCCAGCAGCTTAGGCGGGGGTCCCTCCGAGCAGTACTTC.

The V call is TRBV7-6, the J call TRBJ2-3; 10 bases map to TRBD2. Germline CDR1 SGHVS, CDR2 FNYEAQ. The ends lost 8 bases at V and 6 bases at J; junction bases unmatched: 11. The CDR3 runs 15 residues. The CDR3 DNA reads TGTGCCAGCGGGGGAGCGGGAGGGCCTCGGGATACGCAGTATTTT. This sequence encodes CASGGAGGPRDTQYF.

The chain recombines TRBV11-2 with TRBJ2-1; D remains unclear. Trimming shortened V by 4 bases and J by 12 bases, and 13 bases separated the two germline ends. Germline V gene sequence: CDR1 SGHAT, CDR2 FQNNGV. CDR3 size: 12 residues. The CDR3 region is CASSSSSLPQFF. In nucleotides, the CDR3 is TGTGCCAGCAGCTCCTCGTCCCTCCCGCAGTTCTTC.